The present TCR beta chain was sequenced within a study of T cell responses to AZD1222 COVID-19 vaccine. Points from the study as a whole: Most donors were white British, females outnumbered males, and clonal diversity was possibly underestimated. Reportedly, close to half of spike-specific TCRs are directed against unmutated variant regions. Seropositive status at baseline applied to only 5 or 6 AZD1222 recipients. Following two doses of AZD1222, Spike-specific TCR breadth and depth rose.

The table came from immunoSEQ multiplex PCR; TCRdb's copy has only in-frame clones and leaves some out. The sample holds about 130,000 clones; approximately 90% are singletons and the top ten take less than 8.5%. The CDR3 sequence is 16 residues long. The V gene end was trimmed by 1 base and the J gene end by 0 bases; junction bases not matched to a gene: 3. From germline, CDR1 is MGHDK and CDR2 SYGVNS. A word on this clone: Its matching antigen is unknown.

This sequence was found in an adult in good health. Sample: peripheral blood, taken on day 0 of AZD1222 vaccination. The gene calls are TRBV25-1 and TRBJ2-7, with 10 bases matching TRBD1. CDR3 coding DNA: TGTGCCAGCAGTGAATTGGGACAGGGGCTCTCCTACGAGCAGTACTTC. Translating gives CASSELGQGLSYEQYF.